This T cell receptor beta chain was profiled in a study of CD8+ T cells in alopecia areata. Study-level findings and limits: For lesional scalp, especially alopecia totalis/universalis, clonality was higher than in normal scalp. Scalp specimens additionally yield sequences from normal skin's resident alphabeta T cells. Many expanded lesional clones persisted in scalp and blood during tofacitinib.

About this clone: Antigen specificity is unknown.

The CDR3 covers 15 residues. Per germline, CDR1 MGHRA and CDR2 YSYEKL. Trimming cost V 8 bases and J 5 bases; bases outside gene matches: 10. As the sequencing template, cDNA was produced by extracting RNA and reverse transcribing it. Only in-frame clones appear in the TCRdb table, and some are missing; sequencing was by immunoSEQ multiplex PCR. The sample records 250,000 to 300,000 clones, 55% to 75% being singletons. As for treatment: oral pan-JAK inhibitor, 5-10 mg twice daily. It was from alopecia areata patients that lesional scalp punch biopsies and peripheral blood were collected. This clonotype was sampled from a human donor with alopecia areata. The sample in question was CD4+ T cells sorted from blood, obtained at week 24, from a patient treated with tofacitinib. The chain is built from TRBV4-1 and TRBJ2-5, with 11 bases lining up with TRBD2. CDR3 residues: CASSNLAGGEETQYF. CDR3 DNA: TGCGCCAGCTCGAACCTAGCGGGGGGCGAGGAGACCCAGTACTTC.